Shown below are 7 T cell receptor beta chains from a single sample sequenced in a study of cytomegalovirus exposure and HLA in healthy donors. Both 60 Vbeta primers and 13 Jbeta primers went into the PCR. The data were produced by immunoSEQ multiplex PCR, yet TCRdb's version contains in-frame clones alone and is incomplete. The sample lists 150,000 or so clones, about 74% occurring once. Sequencing was carried out using PBMCs. These TCRs come from a man younger than 30 in good health and CMV-seropositive.

The chain employs TRBV28 and TRBJ2-1, with 7 bases lining up with TRBD2. The CDR3 loop spans 14 amino acids. The ends lost 3 bases at V and 7 bases at J; junction bases unmatched: 6. Germline V gene sequence: CDR1 MDHEN, CDR2 SYDVKM. This chain's CDR3 is CASSFASLANEQFF. In DNA, the CDR3 is TGTGCCAGCAGTTTTGCCTCACTAGCGAATGAGCAGTTCTTC. Supplemented by reference TRBV28 and TRBJ2-1, the full variable domain reads DVKVTQSSRYLVKRTGEKVFLECVQDMDHENMFWYRQDPGLGLRLIYFSYDVKMKEKGDIPEGYSVSREKKERFSLILESASTNQTSMYLCASSFASLANEQFFGPGTRLTVL.

The V call is TRBV7-2, the J call TRBJ2-7; TRBD2 agrees at 10 bases. This CDR3 region has 15 residues. Germline V gene data show CDR1 as SGHTA and CDR2 as FQGNSA. V shed 2 bases, J shed 0 bases, and the junction held 1 base outside the gene matches. CDR3: CASSLLAGGSYEQYF. CDR3 DNA: TGTGCCAGCAGCTTATTAGCGGGGGGCTCCTACGAGCAGTACTTC.

J is TRBJ2-5 and V is TRBV7-2; 8 bases are a match to TRBD2. The CDR3 has 14 amino acids. Per germline, CDR1 SGHTA and CDR2 FQGNSA. The junction had 4 bases not matched to a gene; V was cut back by 5 bases and J by 2 bases. DNA for the CDR3: TGTGCCAGCAGCCGGACTAGCCGGCAAGAGACCCAGTACTTC. Its protein product is CASSRTSRQETQYF.

This clone was detected only a few times. The J gene is TRBJ2-2, the V gene TRBV7-8; D is unresolved. Germline CDR1 reads SGHVS; CDR2 reads FQNEAQ. V was shortened by 10 bases and J by 0 bases, with 24 bases between the two germline ends. The CDR3 spans 18 residues. CDR3 loop: CATPLWPPRKPNTGELFF. CDR3 coding DNA: TGTGCCACCCCCCTTTGGCCCCCCCGCAAACCGAACACCGGGGAGCTGTTTTTT.

The CDR3: CAWSVLSPLHF. In nucleotides, the CDR3 is TGTGCCTGGAGTGTTCTGTCACCCCTCCACTTT. The V and J genes are TRBV30 and TRBJ1-6; D not certain. There are 11 residues in the CDR3. Germline CDR1 and CDR2: GTSNPN and SVGIG (reference sequence). Trimming cost V 0 bases and J 10 bases, with 4 bases left between them.

The chain uses TRBV5-1 and TRBJ1-2, with D uncertain. Germline loops: CDR1 SGHRS, CDR2 YFSETQ. Trimming stripped 0 bases from V and 2 bases from J, with 11 bases between. The CDR3 is made up of 15 amino acids. CDR3 in DNA: TGCGCCAGCAGCTTGGGAGGGCTGATAAACTATGGCTACACCTTC. This translates into CASSLGGLINYGYTF.

This chain uses TRBV5-1 with TRBJ2-7, with D uncertain. The germline V gene has CDR1 SGHRS and CDR2 YFSETQ. The CDR3 consists of 12 residues. V shed 1 base and J shed 2 bases, with 4 bases lying between them. The CDR3 loop is CASSLPTYEQYF. CDR3 DNA sequence: TGCGCCAGCAGCTTGCCCACCTACGAGCAGTACTTC.